This T cell receptor (beta chain) was identified during a study of blood T cell repertoires in COVID-19. In the study overall: The United States, Italy and Spain were the sources of the acute and convalescent COVID-19 samples. The analysed material was cDNA or gDNA that came from T cells, B-cell-depleted T cells, or PBMCs.

The germline V gene encodes CDR1 SEHNR and CDR2 FQNEAQ (reference sequence). The CDR3 contains 13 residues. The germline V and J ends were trimmed by 5 bases and 8 bases, with 13 bases remaining between them. Original processing notes: Amplification with reference gene primers provided the estimates of nucleated cell counts. TCRdb's copy holds only in-frame clones and misses some; the assay was immunoSEQ multiplex PCR. D and trimming were read from the DNA, whereas the V and J calls and clone size are those reported in that table. The repertoire holds some 150,000 clones, with roughly 89% as singletons.

Sequenced material: peripheral blood. The receptor comes from a human donor in a cohort sampled during active COVID-19. This chain uses TRBV7-9 with TRBJ2-4, with TRBD2 as a possible D gene (5 bases). As DNA, the CDR3 is TGTGCCAGCAGCCCCGTTAGTAGCGACATTCAGTACTTC. Protein product: CASSPVSSDIQYF.